A single sample is the source of the 27 T cell receptor beta chains below, sequenced in a study of siplizumab effects on memory and regulatory T cells. Sequenced by immunoSEQ multiplex PCR; TCRdb stores in-frame clones only, minus some. This table holds roughly 68,000 clones, approximately 87% found once. Sequencing was performed on memory CD4+ T cells sorted from blood. Receptors were obtained from a human donor in good health.

The rearrangement links TRBV5-1 to TRBJ1-3, with a weak D call TRBD1 (6 bases). V was cut by 4 bases and J by 0 bases, with 11 bases left in between. CDR1 and CDR2 from the germline V gene are SGHRS and YFSETQ. The length of the CDR3 is 15 residues. The CDR3 DNA reads as TGCGCCAGCAGCCCTACACAGGGCTCTGGAAACACCATATATTTT. The encoded protein is CASSPTQGSGNTIYF.

The V call is TRBV29-1, the J call TRBJ2-1, with a tentative D call TRBD2 (6 bases). V was trimmed by 7 bases and J by 3 bases, leaving 10 bases between them. The germline gives CDR1 SQVTM, CDR2 ANQGSEA. The CDR3 extends over 12 amino acids. In DNA, the CDR3 is TGCAGCGGGTCGGGGGACTACAATGAGCAGTTCTTC. Protein: CSGSGDYNEQFF.

The chain combines TRBV18 with TRBJ2-5, with 9 bases that match TRBD1. This CDR3 is 19 amino acids long. J was trimmed by 4 bases and V by 3 bases; bases with no gene match: 18. Per germline, CDR1 KGHSH and CDR2 LQKENI. The CDR3, as DNA: TGTGCCAGCTCACCCAACGACGGACAGGGGATGGTGAGGGGAGAGACCCAGTACTTC. Translating it yields CASSPNDGQGMVRGETQYF.

The chain combines TRBV10-3 with TRBJ2-1; tentative D call: TRBD2 (5 bases). This CDR3 contains 13 residues. V lost 6 bases and J lost 10, with 16 bases in between. CDR1 is ENHRY, CDR2 SYGVKD, per germline. CDR3: CAISLREAEEQFF. CDR3 sequence (DNA): TGTGCCATCAGCCTCCGAGAAGCGGAGGAGCAGTTCTTC.

The chain couples TRBV7-9 to TRBJ2-7; D perhaps matches TRBD1 (5 bases). This CDR3 is 13 amino acids long. V was cut by 5 bases and J by 0 bases, with 8 bases left in between. From germline, CDR1 is SEHNR and CDR2 FQNEAQ (reference sequence). Here the CDR3 DNA reads TGTGCCAGCAGCCGGACACCCTCCTACGAGCAGTACTTC. Its protein product is CASSRTPSYEQYF.

The chain joins TRBV30 to TRBJ2-1; D may be TRBD2 (5 bases). Trimming removed 7 bases from V and 2 bases from J, with 12 bases in between. Germline-derived CDR1 and CDR2 are GTSNPN and SVGIG (reference sequence). The CDR3 is 13 residues long. The CDR3 is CASAGLTYNEQFF. CDR3 bases: TGTGCCTCTGCGGGTCTTACCTACAATGAGCAGTTCTTC.

This chain joins TRBV15 and TRBJ1-5, with D perhaps matching TRBD1 (5 bases). CDR1 LNHNV and CDR2 YYDKDF come from the germline V gene (reference sequence). V shed 0 bases and J shed 4 bases, with 16 bases lying between them. This CDR3 spans 17 amino acids. CDR3 residues: CATSREVLTERNQPQHF. The CDR3 bases are TGTGCCACCAGCAGAGAAGTTTTGACAGAGAGAAATCAGCCCCAGCATTTT.

The gene calls are TRBV7-2 and TRBJ2-5; possible D gene TRBD2, 5 bases. Per germline, CDR1 SGHTA and CDR2 FQGNSA. The V end was cut by 0 bases, the J end by 3 bases, with 14 bases between. This CDR3 has 16 residues. The DNA for the CDR3 is TGTGCCAGCAGCTTAGCCATCGGACGGGGAGAAGAGACCCAGTACTTC. It encodes CASSLAIGRGEETQYF.

The chain links TRBV4-1 to TRBJ2-2; D tentatively reads TRBD1 or TRBD2 (5 bases each). From germline, CDR1 is MGHRA and CDR2 YSYEKL. The CDR3 spans 19 residues. V lost 1 base to trimming and J lost 4 bases, with 22 bases between them. The CDR3 here is CASSQGVLRGQVTTGELFF. The CDR3 DNA reads as TGCGCCAGCAGCCAAGGAGTATTACGGGGCCAGGTCACCACCGGGGAGCTGTTTTTT.

Notes on this clone: Other nucleotide sequences from this sample produce the same CDR3. The chain is built from TRBV18 and TRBJ2-7; D perhaps matches TRBD1 (6 bases). Between the trimmed V and J ends, which lost 3 bases and 1 base, there was a span of 13 bases. The CDR3 totals 15 residues. The germline V gene has CDR1 KGHSH and CDR2 LQKENI. The CDR3 here is CASSPAQGYSYEQYF. The CDR3 bases are TGTGCCAGCTCACCCGCTCAGGGGTATTCCTACGAGCAGTACTTC.

This chain links TRBV2 with TRBJ2-5; a possible D gene is TRBD1 (5 bases). The germline CDR1 and CDR2 sequences are SNHLY and FYNNEI. The germline V and J ends were trimmed by 7 bases and 1 base, with 22 bases remaining between them. The CDR3 covers 17 residues. This CDR3 is CASTHRTLQQVQETQYF. CDR3 DNA: TGTGCCAGCACCCACAGGACGCTCCAACAAGTCCAAGAGACCCAGTACTTC.

The V gene is TRBV18, the J gene TRBJ2-2, with 9 bases fitting TRBD2. The CDR3 spans 16 residues. Losses at the gene ends were 3 bases for V and 5 bases for J; bases not matched to a gene: 7. The germline V gene encodes CDR1 KGHSH and CDR2 LQKENI. CDR3: CASSPRLADTTGELFF. CDR3 coding DNA: TGTGCCAGCTCACCCAGACTAGCGGATACAACCGGGGAGCTGTTTTTT.

The chain joins TRBV9 to TRBJ1-2; D unresolved. V was trimmed by 3 bases and J by 4 bases, leaving 7 bases between them. The CDR3 spans 12 residues. Germline V CDR1 and CDR2: SGDLS, YYNGEE. DNA of the CDR3: TGTGCCAGCAGCGCGTCGTCCTATGGCTACACCTTC. It yields the protein CASSASSYGYTF.

The chain combines TRBV30 with TRBJ2-3; TRBD2 aligns across 11 bases. Trimming at V came to 0 bases and at J to 3 bases, leaving 5 bases not matched to a gene. CDR1 is GTSNPN and CDR2 is SVGIG in the germline V gene (reference sequence). The CDR3 covers 16 residues. The CDR3 loop is CAWSVRRLAGTDTQYF. For the CDR3, the DNA is TGTGCCTGGAGTGTACGGAGACTAGCGGGGACAGATACGCAGTATTTT.

Comments on this clone: Compared with germline, one end of the junction differs, possibly owing to a read error. This chain connects TRBV11-1 to TRBJ1-1, with D unresolved. CDR3 size: 13 residues. Germline V gene sequence: CDR1 SGHAT, CDR2 FQDESV (reference sequence). The CDR3 DNA reads TGTGCCAGCAGCCTAGCAAAGTACACTGAGGCTTTCTTT. It codes for CASSLAKYTEAFF.

The V gene is TRBV6-5, the J gene TRBJ2-5; 7 nucleotides match TRBD2. From germline, CDR1 is MNHEY and CDR2 SVGAGI. The trim removed 7 bases at V and 2 bases at J, leaving 10 bases unmatched. This CDR3 is built from 15 residues. The CDR3 DNA reads as TGTGCCAGCACCTCGCCTTGGGGGGGGCAAGAGACCCAGTACTTC. Its protein product is CASTSPWGGQETQYF.

This clone has only a few counts. The chain recombines TRBV7-9 with TRBJ1-1; D might be TRBD1 (5 bases). The CDR3 sequence is 16 residues long. From germline, CDR1 is SEHNR and CDR2 FQNEAQ (reference sequence). Trimming took off 5 bases at V and 4 bases at J, with 20 bases between the two ends. The CDR3 DNA reads as TGTGCCAGCAGCCCATTCGGGACGGGCCGGATCACTGAAGCTTTCTTT. Amino acid sequence: CASSPFGTGRITEAFF. Supplemented by reference TRBV7-9 and TRBJ1-1, the full variable domain reads DTGVSQNPRHKITKRGQNVTFRCDPISEHNRLYWYRQTLGQGPEFLTYFQNEAQLEKSRLLSDRFSAERPKGSFSTLEIQRTEQGDSAMYLCASSPFGTGRITEAFFGQGTRLTVV.

This chain connects TRBV19 to TRBJ2-1, with 8 bases lining up with TRBD2. This CDR3 has 14 amino acids. With V trimmed by 2 bases and J by 10 bases, 7 bases remained unmatched. Germline V CDR1 and CDR2: LNHDA, SQIVND (reference sequence). CDR3 protein: CASSIREGGHEQFF. The CDR3 coding sequence is TGTGCCAGTAGTATACGGGAGGGAGGACACGAGCAGTTCTTC.

The V call is TRBV7-8, the J call TRBJ2-1; 16 bases are a match to TRBD2. There are 18 residues in the CDR3. The V gene end was trimmed by 5 bases and the J gene end by 7 bases; junction bases not matched to a gene: 11. The germline CDR1 and CDR2 sequences are SGHVS and FQNEAQ. As DNA, the CDR3 is TGTGCCAGCAGCCTCAATACCGGGACTAGCGGGAGGGGTAATGAGCAGTTCTTC. This gives the protein CASSLNTGTSGRGNEQFF.

The chain has TRBV2 and TRBJ2-1, with a weak D call TRBD2 (5 bases). This CDR3 has 14 amino acids. Deletions cut 5 bases from V and 7 bases from J, with 15 bases between. Germline-derived CDR1 and CDR2 are SNHLY and FYNNEI. CDR3 residues: CASSQLATRNEQFF. CDR3 nucleotide sequence: TGTGCCAGCAGTCAGTTAGCGACGAGAAATGAGCAGTTCTTC.

J is TRBJ2-7 and V is TRBV4-2; no definite D call. The CDR3 sequence is 17 residues long. Germline V gene sequence: CDR1 LGHNA, CDR2 YNFKEQ. Trimming removed 2 bases from V and 2 bases from J, with 19 bases in between. The CDR3: CASSQFHSVQNPYEQYF. The DNA for the CDR3 is TGTGCCAGCAGCCAATTCCACTCTGTCCAAAACCCCTACGAGCAGTACTTC.

V is TRBV10-2 and J is TRBJ2-5, with D possibly TRBD2 on 5 matching bases. Trimming cost V 8 bases and J 5 bases, with 18 bases left between them. The CDR3 extends over 14 amino acids. Germline V gene data show CDR1 as WSHSY and CDR2 as SAAADI. CDR3 DNA sequence: TGCGCCAGCCAACTAGGTGTATCGGTGGAGACCCAGTACTTC. Its translation: CASQLGVSVETQYF.

The chain carries TRBV5-5 and TRBJ2-5; D gene unclear. Germline V gene data show CDR1 as SGHKS and CDR2 as YYEKEE (reference sequence). The V and J ends lost 6 bases and 2 bases respectively, with 14 bases between them. The CDR3 loop spans 14 amino acids. CDR3 sequence (DNA): TGTGCCAGCAACCCGTCGGAGATTCAAGAGACCCAGTACTTC. Translation: CASNPSEIQETQYF.

The genes are TRBV6-5 and TRBJ1-2; 9 bases are a match to TRBD1. The CDR3 contains 14 residues. The germline V gene encodes CDR1 MNHEY and CDR2 SVGAGI. After removal of 6 bases from V and 7 bases from J, the junction contained 9 bases not matched to a gene. CDR3 sequence: CASRTTGGSIGYTF. Here the CDR3 DNA reads TGTGCCAGCAGGACTACAGGGGGCTCAATTGGCTACACCTTC.

This clone was seen a single time. For the CDR3, the DNA is TGTGCCAGTACCCAAGGCGCCGGGAGATCTACCGGGGAGCTGTTTTTT. Translating gives CASTQGAGRSTGELFF. This sequence joins TRBV19 and TRBJ2-2; D possibly corresponds to TRBD2 (6 bases). Trimming took off 7 bases at V and 5 bases at J, with 20 bases between the two ends. The CDR3 consists of 16 residues. Germline values: CDR1 LNHDA, CDR2 SQIVND (reference sequence).

The rearrangement links TRBV19 to TRBJ1-1; D not certain. V was shortened by 1 base and J by 2 bases, with 11 bases between the two germline ends. The CDR3 spans 15 residues. Germline loops: CDR1 LNHDA, CDR2 SQIVND (reference sequence). The chain's CDR3 is CASSIGAKSNTEAFF. The CDR3 region has the DNA TGTGCCAGTAGTATAGGGGCCAAGAGCAACACTGAAGCTTTCTTT.

The chain couples TRBV7-9 to TRBJ1-1; 10 bases map to TRBD1. Unmatched junction bases numbered 4, after V lost 2 bases and J lost 4 bases. The germline V gene has CDR1 SEHNR and CDR2 FQNEAQ (reference sequence). This CDR3 has 15 amino acids. The CDR3 is CASSLYWTGGTEAFF. CDR3 coding DNA: TGTGCCAGCAGCTTATACTGGACAGGGGGCACTGAAGCTTTCTTT.